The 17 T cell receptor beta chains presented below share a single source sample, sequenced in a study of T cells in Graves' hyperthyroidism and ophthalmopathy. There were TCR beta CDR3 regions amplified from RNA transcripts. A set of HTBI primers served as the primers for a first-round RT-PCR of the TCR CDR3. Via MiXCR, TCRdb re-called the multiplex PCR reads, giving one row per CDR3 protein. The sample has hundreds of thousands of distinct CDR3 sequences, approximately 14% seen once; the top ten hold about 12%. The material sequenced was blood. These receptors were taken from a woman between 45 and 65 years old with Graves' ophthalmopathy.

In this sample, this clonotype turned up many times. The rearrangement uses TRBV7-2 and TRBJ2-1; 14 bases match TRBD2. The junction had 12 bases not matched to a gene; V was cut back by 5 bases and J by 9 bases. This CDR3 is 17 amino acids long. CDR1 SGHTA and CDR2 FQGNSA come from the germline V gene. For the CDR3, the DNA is TGTGCCAGCAGCATAATACCGGGACTAGCGGGAGAAATTGAGCAGTTCTTC. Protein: CASSIIPGLAGEIEQFF.

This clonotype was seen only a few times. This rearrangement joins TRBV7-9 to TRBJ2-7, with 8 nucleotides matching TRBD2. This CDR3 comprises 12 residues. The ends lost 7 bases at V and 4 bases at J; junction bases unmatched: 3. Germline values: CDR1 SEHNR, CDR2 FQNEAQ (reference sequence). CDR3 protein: CASNIAGYEQYF. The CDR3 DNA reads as TGTGCCAGCAATATAGCGGGGTACGAGCAGTACTTC.

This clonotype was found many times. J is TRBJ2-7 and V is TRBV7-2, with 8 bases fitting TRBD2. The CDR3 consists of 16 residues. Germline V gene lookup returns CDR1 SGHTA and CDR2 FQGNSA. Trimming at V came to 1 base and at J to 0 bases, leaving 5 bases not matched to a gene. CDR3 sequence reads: CASSLVLAGLSYEQYF. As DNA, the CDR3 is TGTGCCAGCAGCTTAGTTTTAGCGGGGCTCTCCTACGAGCAGTACTTC.

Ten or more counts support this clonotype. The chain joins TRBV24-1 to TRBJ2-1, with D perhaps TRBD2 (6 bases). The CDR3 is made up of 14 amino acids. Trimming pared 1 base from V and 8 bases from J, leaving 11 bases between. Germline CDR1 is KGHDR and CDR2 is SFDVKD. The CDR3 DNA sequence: TGTGCCACCAGTGATTTCGGGGGAGTCTATGAGCAGTTCTTC. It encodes CATSDFGGVYEQFF.

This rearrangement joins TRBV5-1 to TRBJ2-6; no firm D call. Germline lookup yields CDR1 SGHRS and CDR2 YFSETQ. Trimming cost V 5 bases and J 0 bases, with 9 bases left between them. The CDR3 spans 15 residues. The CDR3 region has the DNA TGCGCCAGCAGAGACACCTACTCTGGGGCCAACGTCCTGACTTTC. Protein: CASRDTYSGANVLTF.

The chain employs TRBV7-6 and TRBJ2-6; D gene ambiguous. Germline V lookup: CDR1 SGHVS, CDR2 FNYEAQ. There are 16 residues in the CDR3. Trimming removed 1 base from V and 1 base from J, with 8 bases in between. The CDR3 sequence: CASSLDAISGANVLTF. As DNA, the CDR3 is TGTGCCAGCAGCTTAGATGCGATATCTGGGGCCAACGTCCTGACTTTC.

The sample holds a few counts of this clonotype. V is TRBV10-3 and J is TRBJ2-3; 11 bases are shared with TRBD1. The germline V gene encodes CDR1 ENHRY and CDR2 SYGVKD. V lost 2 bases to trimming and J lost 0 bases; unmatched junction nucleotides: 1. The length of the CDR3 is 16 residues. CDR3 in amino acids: CAISEGQGASTDTQYF. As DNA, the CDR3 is TGTGCCATCAGTGAGGGACAGGGGGCTAGCACAGATACGCAGTATTTT.

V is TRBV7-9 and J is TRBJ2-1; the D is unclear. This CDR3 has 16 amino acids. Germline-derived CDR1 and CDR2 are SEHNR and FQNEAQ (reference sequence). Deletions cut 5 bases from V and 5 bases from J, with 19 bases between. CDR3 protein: CASSQTPVPQDNEQFF. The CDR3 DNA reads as TGTGCCAGCAGCCAAACCCCAGTCCCCCAAGACAATGAGCAGTTCTTC.

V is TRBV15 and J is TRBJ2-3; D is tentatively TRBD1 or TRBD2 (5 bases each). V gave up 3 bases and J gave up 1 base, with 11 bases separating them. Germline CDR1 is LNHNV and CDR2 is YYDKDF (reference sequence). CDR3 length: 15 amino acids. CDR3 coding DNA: TGTGCCACCAGCAGGAAAAGGGACGGCACAGATACGCAGTATTTT. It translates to CATSRKRDGTDTQYF. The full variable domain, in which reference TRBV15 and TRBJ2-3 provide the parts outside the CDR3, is DAMVIQNPRYQVTQFGKPVTLSCSQTLNHNVMYWYQQKSSQAPKLLFHYYDKDFNNEADTPDNFQSRRPNTSFCFLDIRSPGLGDTAMYLCATSRKRDGTDTQYFGPGTRLTVL.

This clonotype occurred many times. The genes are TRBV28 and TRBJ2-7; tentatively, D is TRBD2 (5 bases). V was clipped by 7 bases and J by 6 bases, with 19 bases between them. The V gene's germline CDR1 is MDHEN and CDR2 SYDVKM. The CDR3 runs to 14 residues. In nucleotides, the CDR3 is TGTGCCAGCACCGTCGGGATACCTTCGGGCGAGCAGTACTTC. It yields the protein CASTVGIPSGEQYF.

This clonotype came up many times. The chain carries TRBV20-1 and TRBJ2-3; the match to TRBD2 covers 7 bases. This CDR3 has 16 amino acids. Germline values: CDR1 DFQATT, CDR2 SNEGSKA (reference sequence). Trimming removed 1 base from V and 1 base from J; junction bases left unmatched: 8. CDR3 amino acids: CSARGAAGVRTDTQYF. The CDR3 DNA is TGCAGTGCTAGAGGGGCTGCGGGAGTGCGCACAGATACGCAGTATTTT.

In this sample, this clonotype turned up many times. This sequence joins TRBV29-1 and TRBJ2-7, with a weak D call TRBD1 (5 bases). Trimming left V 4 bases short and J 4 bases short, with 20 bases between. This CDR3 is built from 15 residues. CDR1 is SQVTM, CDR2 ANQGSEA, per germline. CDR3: CSVGLWTTALYEQYF. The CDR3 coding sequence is TGCAGCGTTGGTCTTTGGACAACGGCGTTGTACGAGCAGTACTTC.

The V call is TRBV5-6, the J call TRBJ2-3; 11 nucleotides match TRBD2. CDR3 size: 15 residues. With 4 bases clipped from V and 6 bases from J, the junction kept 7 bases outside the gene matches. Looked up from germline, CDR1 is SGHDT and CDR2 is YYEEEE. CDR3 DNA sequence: TGTGCCAGCAGCGCGGGACTAGCGGTACGTGATACGCAGTATTTT. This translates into CASSAGLAVRDTQYF.

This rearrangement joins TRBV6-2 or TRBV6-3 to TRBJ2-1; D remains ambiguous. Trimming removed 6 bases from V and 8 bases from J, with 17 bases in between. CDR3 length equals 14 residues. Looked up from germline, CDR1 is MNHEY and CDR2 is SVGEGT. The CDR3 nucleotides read TGTGCCAGCAGGCAAAGGTCGGGTCCGGATGAGCAGTTCTTC. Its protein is CASRQRSGPDEQFF.

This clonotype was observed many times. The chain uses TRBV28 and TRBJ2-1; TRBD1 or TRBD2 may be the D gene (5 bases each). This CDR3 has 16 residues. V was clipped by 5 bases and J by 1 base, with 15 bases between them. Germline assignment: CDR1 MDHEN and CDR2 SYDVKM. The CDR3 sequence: CASSPPGGESYNEQFF. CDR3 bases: TGTGCCAGCAGTCCCCCTGGGGGAGAGTCCTACAATGAGCAGTTCTTC. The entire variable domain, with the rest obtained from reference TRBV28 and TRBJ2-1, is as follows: DVKVTQSSRYLVKRTGEKVFLECVQDMDHENMFWYRQDPGLGLRLIYFSYDVKMKEKGDIPEGYSVSREKKERFSLILESASTNQTSMYLCASSPPGGESYNEQFFGPGTRLTVL.

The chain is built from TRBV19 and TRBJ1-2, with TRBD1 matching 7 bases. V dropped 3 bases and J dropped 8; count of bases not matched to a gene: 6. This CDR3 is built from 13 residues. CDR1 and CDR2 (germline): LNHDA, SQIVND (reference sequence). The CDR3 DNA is TGTGCCAGTAGTATCGACAGGGAACGAGGCTACACCTTC. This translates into CASSIDRERGYTF.

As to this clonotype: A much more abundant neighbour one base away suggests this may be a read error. CDR3 amino acids: CASSRRDRKETQYF. CDR3 nucleotides: TGTGCCAGCAGCCGCCGGGACAGGAAAGAGACCCAGTACTTC. The J gene is TRBJ2-5, the V gene TRBV7-2; 8 bases map to TRBD1. This CDR3 is built from 14 residues. The ends lost 5 bases at V and 3 bases at J; junction bases unmatched: 5. Germline CDR1 SGHTA, CDR2 FQGNSA.